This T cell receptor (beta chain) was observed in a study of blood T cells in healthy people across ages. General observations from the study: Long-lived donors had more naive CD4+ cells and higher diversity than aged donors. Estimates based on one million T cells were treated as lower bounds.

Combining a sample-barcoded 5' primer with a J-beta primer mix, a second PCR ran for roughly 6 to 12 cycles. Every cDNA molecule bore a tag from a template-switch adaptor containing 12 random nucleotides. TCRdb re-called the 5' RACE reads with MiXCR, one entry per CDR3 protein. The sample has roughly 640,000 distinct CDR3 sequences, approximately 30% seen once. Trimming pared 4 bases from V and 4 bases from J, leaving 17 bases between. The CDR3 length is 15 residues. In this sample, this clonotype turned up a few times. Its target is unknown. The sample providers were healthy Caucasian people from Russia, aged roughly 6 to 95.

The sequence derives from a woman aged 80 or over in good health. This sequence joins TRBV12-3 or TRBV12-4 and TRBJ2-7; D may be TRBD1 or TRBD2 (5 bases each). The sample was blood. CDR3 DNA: TGTGCCAGCAGTTCACTCGAGGGGTCAGCTTACGAGCAGTACTTC. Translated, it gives CASSSLEGSAYEQYF.